The sequence of this TCR beta chain was determined in a study of identical twins. Study findings and constraints: Beta out-of-frame sequences displayed a weaker excess of sharing between twins.

Worth noting for this clonotype: Its antigen is not identified.

This CDR3 is built from 16 residues. V was clipped by 7 bases and J by 8 bases; unmatched bases: 11. Looked up from germline, CDR1 is MNHEY and CDR2 is SVGEGT. TCRdb recomputed calls from the 5' RACE reads with MiXCR, one row per CDR3 protein. The top ten clones hold 2.9% of a sample with 470,000 or so distinct CDR3 sequences, 20% to 25% of them seen once. Separately, the same data were catalogued under a study of T cells expressing NK-cell markers. That report adds: In five to seven donors, dominant CD3+CD56+NKG2C+ clonotypes ranked among the top 10 CD8+ clonotypes.

The specimen was CD4+ T cells sorted from blood. V usage is TRBV6-2 or TRBV6-3 and J usage is TRBJ2-1; 13 positions match TRBD2. The clonotype was recovered from a woman younger than 30 in good health. The CDR3 sequence: CASTNGGLAGAYEQFF. In DNA form, the CDR3 reads TGTGCCAGCACCAACGGTGGACTAGCGGGAGCCTATGAGCAGTTCTTC.